Listed here are 2 T cell receptor beta chains from one sample, sequenced in a study of beta chain features in type 1 diabetes. What was sequenced were expressed TCRB transcripts, since all of the isolated RNA had been reverse transcribed. TCRdb's copy holds only in-frame clones and misses some; the assay was immunoSEQ multiplex PCR. The sample lists around 290,000 clones; roughly 8% were seen once. The sequenced sample was central memory CD4+ T cells from blood. The source is a woman younger than 30 in good health.

V usage is TRBV11-2 and J usage is TRBJ2-5; tentative D call: TRBD2 (6 bases). The CDR3 extends over 12 amino acids. The germline V gene encodes CDR1 SGHAT and CDR2 FQNNGV. The germline V and J ends were trimmed by 5 bases and 4 bases, with 8 bases remaining between them. CDR3 protein: CASSIGRETQYF. In DNA form, the CDR3 reads TGTGCCAGCAGCATCGGGAGAGAGACCCAGTACTTC.

This clone was detected a few times. This chain joins TRBV10-3 and TRBJ2-7; D is uncertain. Germline V lookup: CDR1 ENHRY, CDR2 SYGVKD. The CDR3 consists of 13 residues. V was trimmed by 4 bases and J by 5 bases, leaving 12 bases between them. The CDR3 coding sequence is TGTGCCATCAGTGTGTTGGGCGATCACGAGCAGTACTTC. Translating it yields CAISVLGDHEQYF.